This is a list of T cell receptor beta chains from one sample in a study of regulatory T cells in long-lasting Graves disease. TCRdb reprocessed the multiplex PCR reads with MiXCR, giving one entry per CDR3 protein. Of 250,000 to 300,000 distinct CDR3 sequences listed, around 19% are singletons. Separately, the same data were catalogued under a study of T cells in Graves' hyperthyroidism and ophthalmopathy.

This sample comprised peripheral blood mononuclear cells (PBMCs), obtained at new diagnosis, from a patient treated with antithyroid drugs. These receptors were taken from a young woman with Graves disease. The CDR3 runs from the conserved cysteine through the conserved F or W. D genes are given only for firm matches. Clone size is stated in some rows and not others, as once, few, many or a class when expanded.

j_call v_call d_call clone_size cdr3_aa cdr3_nt
TRBJ2-7 TRBV6-2/TRBV6-3 - many CASGLTPYEQYF TGTGCCAGCGGCCTGACACCCTACGAGCAGTACTTC
TRBJ1-1 TRBV20-1 - - CSTPSGPGPSLNTEAFF TGCAGTACCCCGTCAGGTCCGGGACCGTCCCTGAACACTGAAGCTTTCTTT
TRBJ1-2 TRBV2 - many CASSAAEGRGYTF TGTGCCAGCAGTGCCGCGGAGGGCCGGGGCTACACCTTC
TRBJ2-1 TRBV11-2 - many CASSPPGTVYNEQFF TGTGCCAGCAGCCCCCCCGGGACGGTTTACAATGAGCAGTTCTTC
TRBJ2-5 TRBV20-1 TRBD2 many CSARDPRGAGEETQYF TGCAGTGCTAGAGATCCTCGCGGGGCGGGGGAAGAGACCCAGTACTTC
TRBJ2-3 TRBV5-1 - many CASSLGGLTDTQYF TGTGCCAGCAGCTTAGGCGGACTCACAGATACGCAGTATTTT
TRBJ2-7 TRBV12-3/TRBV12-4 - many CASSFADYEQYF TGTGCCAGCAGTTTCGCAGACTACGAGCAGTACTTC
TRBJ2-2 TRBV9 TRBD1 once CASSATIDRGWTGELFF TGTGCCAGCAGCGCTACTATCGACAGGGGATGGACCGGGGAGCTGTTTTTT
TRBJ1-4 TRBV2 TRBD1 many CASSEGTGDEKLFF TGTGCCAGCAGTGAAGGAACAGGGGATGAAAAACTGTTTTTT
TRBJ2-6 TRBV7-2 TRBD1 few CASSARDRDRGLSGANVLTF TGTGCCAGCAGCGCCCGGGACCGGGACAGGGGCCTTTCTGGGGCCAACGTCCTGACTTTC
TRBJ2-5 TRBV12-3/TRBV12-4 - many CASSSPPAETQYF TGTGCCAGCAGTTCTCCGCCGGCCGAGACCCAGTACTTC
TRBJ1-2 TRBV25-1 TRBD1 few CASSEYDRGNGYTF TGTGCCAGCAGTGAATATGACAGGGGGAATGGCTACACCTTC
TRBJ2-3 TRBV5-6 TRBD2 many CASSLGASGGSTQYF TGTGCCAGCAGCTTGGGGGCTAGCGGGGGTAGCACGCAGTATTTT
TRBJ2-3 TRBV5-4 - many CASSPQQGRTDTQYF TGTGCCAGCAGCCCGCAGCAGGGCCGCACAGATACGCAGTATTTT
TRBJ1-5 TRBV4-1 TRBD1 - CASSEEQGVYSNQPQHF TGCGCCAGCAGCGAGGAGCAGGGGGTTTATAGCAATCAGCCCCAGCATTTT
TRBJ2-1 TRBV7-9 TRBD2 many CASSSPVYSGGAFNEQFF TGTGCCAGCAGCTCCCCCGTTTATAGCGGGGGGGCTTTTAATGAGCAGTTCTTC
TRBJ2-7 TRBV13 - many CATGYGTYEQYF TGTGCCACCGGGTATGGGACCTACGAGCAGTACTTC
TRBJ1-1 TRBV7-3 TRBD1 many CASSQGPGQGPARGTEAFF TGTGCCAGCAGCCAAGGGCCGGGACAGGGGCCCGCGCGGGGCACTGAAGCTTTCTTT
TRBJ1-3 TRBV6-2/TRBV6-3 - few CASCGVAGNTIYF TGTGCCAGCTGTGGAGTTGCCGGAAACACCATATATTTT
TRBJ1-1 TRBV9 - many CASSGRDYGEAFF TGTGCCAGCAGCGGCCGAGATTACGGTGAAGCTTTCTTT
TRBJ1-2 TRBV9 TRBD1 many CASSVGTGLGYTF TGTGCCAGCAGCGTTGGGACAGGGTTAGGCTACACCTTC
TRBJ2-7 TRBV27 - - CASSLTGPHEQYF TGTGCCAGCAGTTTAACGGGACCTCACGAGCAGTACTTC
TRBJ1-5 TRBV19 - many CASSIKFNQPQHF TGTGCCAGTAGTATTAAATTCAATCAGCCCCAGCATTTT
TRBJ2-5 TRBV15 - - CATSRDWTRETQYF TGTGCCACCAGCAGAGATTGGACCAGAGAGACCCAGTACTTC
TRBJ2-7 TRBV7-9 - many CASSGGSYEQYF TGTGCCAGCAGCGGGGGTTCCTACGAGCAGTACTTC
TRBJ1-3 TRBV9 - - CASSPARDSGNTIYF TGTGCCAGCAGCCCTGCCAGGGACTCTGGAAACACCATATATTTT
TRBJ2-5 TRBV2 - - CASSTIAETQYF TGTGCCAGCAGTACCATAGCAGAGACCCAGTACTTC
TRBJ1-4 TRBV27 - many CASSLWGINEKLFF TGTGCCAGCAGTTTATGGGGAATTAATGAAAAACTGTTTTTT
TRBJ1-2 TRBV7-2 - many CASDSRGFYGYTF TGTGCCAGCGACTCCCGGGGGTTCTATGGCTACACCTTC
TRBJ2-7 TRBV12-3/TRBV12-4 - many CASSPSRGSYEQYF TGTGCCAGCAGTCCCTCGCGGGGTTCCTACGAGCAGTACTTC
TRBJ1-4 TRBV12-3/TRBV12-4 - many CASTSGRQAEKLFF TGTGCCAGCACCTCTGGGCGTCAGGCGGAAAAACTGTTTTTT
TRBJ2-7 TRBV2 TRBD2 many CASSGPISSGRTFYEQYF TGTGCCAGCAGTGGCCCCATTTCAAGCGGGAGGACGTTCTACGAGCAGTACTTC
TRBJ2-7 TRBV6-1 TRBD1 many CASGNRGLLPPTYEQYF TGTGCCAGCGGAAACAGGGGGTTACTTCCACCCACCTACGAGCAGTACTTC
TRBJ1-1 TRBV11-2 - many CASRGGQNTEAFF TGTGCCAGCAGGGGGGGACAGAACACTGAAGCTTTCTTT
TRBJ2-3 TRBV12-3/TRBV12-4 - many CASRTNAGRTDTQYF TGTGCCAGCAGAACTAATGCGGGGCGCACAGATACGCAGTATTTT
TRBJ2-7 TRBV3-1 - many CASSHPGTPEEQYF TGTGCCAGCAGCCACCCCGGGACACCAGAGGAGCAGTACTTC
TRBJ2-3 TRBV29-1 TRBD2 many CSVEDFSGATDTQYF TGCAGCGTTGAAGATTTCAGCGGGGCCACAGATACGCAGTATTTT
TRBJ2-7 TRBV7-2 - many CASSWNTDYEQYF TGTGCCAGCAGCTGGAACACGGACTACGAGCAGTACTTC
TRBJ1-5 TRBV29-1 - - CSARKGEENSNQPRHF TGCAGCGCCCGGAAAGGGGAGGAAAATAGCAATCAGCCCCGGCATTTT
TRBJ1-2 TRBV5-1 - few CASSLWGGQTENAGISSSGYTF TGCGCCAGCAGCTTGTGGGGGGGGCAGACCGAAAACGCCGGAATCTCCAGTAGCGGCTACACCTTC
TRBJ2-1 TRBV27 TRBD1 many CASSLEDRAYNEQFF TGTGCCAGCAGTTTAGAGGACAGGGCCTACAATGAGCAGTTCTTC
TRBJ2-3 TRBV6-1 TRBD2 few CASSTSATRGGRDTQYF TGTGCCAGCAGTACCTCGGCTACGCGGGGGGGCCGGGATACGCAGTATTTT
TRBJ2-3 TRBV6-1 - - CASSEAGPGDTQYF TGTGCCAGCAGTGAAGCTGGGCCGGGAGATACGCAGTATTTT
TRBJ2-3 TRBV9 - many CASSPHPTDTQYF TGTGCCAGCAGCCCCCACCCCACAGATACGCAGTATTTT
TRBJ1-1 TRBV20-1 TRBD1 many CSATAFDRGDTEAFF TGCAGTGCTACTGCTTTTGACAGGGGCGACACTGAAGCTTTCTTT
TRBJ1-4 TRBV5-1 - many CASSLSETTNEKLFF TGCGCCAGCAGCTTGTCCGAGACAACTAATGAAAAACTGTTTTTT
TRBJ2-2 TRBV7-9 - few CASSPDGTWNTGELFF TGTGCCAGCAGCCCAGACGGGACTTGGAACACCGGGGAGCTGTTTTTT
TRBJ2-6 TRBV20-1 - few CSARDQRSGANVLTF TGCAGTGCTAGGGATCAGAGATCTGGGGCCAACGTCCTGACTTTC
TRBJ1-5 TRBV20-1 - many CSARGNSNQPQHF TGCAGTGCTAGAGGGAATAGCAATCAGCCCCAGCATTTT
TRBJ2-3 TRBV7-2 - - CASNLGRGYTDTQYF TGTGCCAGCAACCTGGGTAGGGGGTACACAGATACGCAGTATTTT
TRBJ1-1 TRBV27 - many CASSLLGTENTEAFF TGTGCCAGCAGTTTATTAGGGACGGAGAACACTGAAGCTTTCTTT
TRBJ2-3 TRBV5-1 - many CASSLGGAFVDTQYF TGCGCCAGCAGCTTGGGGGGGGCTTTTGTGGATACGCAGTATTTT
TRBJ1-1 TRBV7-2 - - CASSVPGLAGRAFF TGTGCCAGCAGCGTCCCGGGCTTGGCGGGGAGGGCTTTCTTT
TRBJ1-5 TRBV4-1 - many CASSQDGLTHHQPQHF TGCGCCAGCAGCCAAGATGGTCTTACCCACCATCAGCCCCAGCATTTT
TRBJ2-5 TRBV6-5 - many CASSSPGWDLQETQYF TGTGCCAGCAGTTCGCCTGGGTGGGACTTACAAGAGACCCAGTACTTC